The source of this TCR beta chain is a study of cytomegalovirus exposure and HLA in healthy donors. CDR3 length: 15 residues. Per germline, CDR1 SGHRS and CDR2 YFSETQ. Trimming left V 1 base short and J 3 bases short, with 12 bases between. Profiling relied on immunoSEQ multiplex PCR, and the TCRdb table lists in-frame clones only, not all of them. This table holds roughly 250,000 clones, about 90% found once. The J gene is TRBJ2-3, the V gene TRBV5-1; possible D gene TRBD2, 6 bases. The sample taken for sequencing was PBMCs. The receptor comes from a woman between 25 and 40 years old in good health and CMV-seropositive. The CDR3 reads CASSLMEGGTDTQYF. CDR3 in DNA: TGCGCCAGCAGCTTGATGGAGGGTGGGACAGATACGCAGTATTTT.